Detailed here is one TCR beta chain. V trimming: 3 bases; J trimming: 0 bases; junction bases outside the gene matches: 5. Germline-derived CDR1 and CDR2 are SGHRS and YFSETQ. CDR3 size: 16 residues. The source of the sample is a study of blood T cell repertoires in COVID-19. About the study: Italy, Spain and the United States were the sources of the convalescent and acute COVID-19 samples.

Here immunoSEQ multiplex PCR was the method, and the copy in TCRdb shows in-frame clones only, minus some. The sample lists some 190,000 clones; around 80% were seen once. This sequence originates from a human donor in a cohort sampled during active COVID-19. Input material: peripheral blood. V and J are TRBV5-1 and TRBJ2-1; 8 bases match TRBD2. CDR3: CASSSLAGTSYNEQFF. CDR3 in DNA: TGCGCCAGCAGCTCATTAGCGGGGACCTCCTACAATGAGCAGTTCTTC.